One T cell receptor beta chain is described in this entry. The source of the sample is a study of blood T cell repertoires in COVID-19. Study information: There were acute and convalescent COVID-19 samples, and they came from the United States, Italy and Spain. PBMCs, B-cell-depleted T cells, or T cells were the source of the cDNA or gDNA that made up the material.

Original processing methods: Using reference gene primer amplification, nucleated cell counts were estimated. Profiled with immunoSEQ multiplex PCR; TCRdb holds only in-frame clones, not every one. Clone size and the V and J calls come from that table; the DNA yielded D and trimming. The sample carries roughly 180,000 clones, 86% recorded once. Sequencing used peripheral blood. The sequence came from a man between 70 and 80 years old with active or convalescent COVID-19.

CDR3 region: CASSYSPTSAGKQFF. CDR3 bases: TGTGCCAGCAGTTACTCGCCGACTAGTGCGGGAAAGCAGTTCTTC. V is TRBV6-5 and J is TRBJ2-1, with a tentative D call TRBD2 (6 bases). The CDR3 contains 15 residues. Germline-derived CDR1 and CDR2 are MNHEY and SVGAGI. V was pared by 0 bases and J by 11 bases, with 17 bases between.